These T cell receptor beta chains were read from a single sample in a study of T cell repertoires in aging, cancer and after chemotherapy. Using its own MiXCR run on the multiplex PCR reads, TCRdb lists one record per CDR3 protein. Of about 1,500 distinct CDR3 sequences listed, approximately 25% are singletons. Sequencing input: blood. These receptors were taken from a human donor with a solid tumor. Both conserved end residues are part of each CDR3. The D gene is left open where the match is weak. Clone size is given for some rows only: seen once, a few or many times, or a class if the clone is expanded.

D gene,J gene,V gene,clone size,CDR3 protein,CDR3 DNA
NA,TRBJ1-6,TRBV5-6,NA,CASSSGAAGSYNSPLHF,TGTGCCAGCAGCTCCGGGGCCGCAGGCTCCTATAATTCACCCCTCCACTTT
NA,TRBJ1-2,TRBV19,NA,CVSSSTPRRGYTF,TGTGTTAGTAGCTCGACCCCTCGCCGTGGCTACACCTTC
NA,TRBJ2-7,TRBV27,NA,CASRGSLGTPYEQYF,TGTGCCAGCAGGGGGAGCTTGGGCACCCCCTACGAGCAGTACTTC
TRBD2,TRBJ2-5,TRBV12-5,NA,CASGSGLAGVSETQYF,TGTGCTAGTGGTTCGGGACTAGCGGGAGTATCCGAGACCCAGTACTTC
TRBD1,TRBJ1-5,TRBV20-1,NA,CSAQRQGGQPQHF,TGCAGTGCCCAGAGACAGGGGGGTCAGCCCCAGCATTTT
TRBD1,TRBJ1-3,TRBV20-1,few,CSAATGENTIYF,TGCAGTGCTGCTACAGGGGAAAACACCATATATTTT
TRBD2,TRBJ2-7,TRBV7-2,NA,CASSSTSGKLSYEQYF,TGTGCCAGCAGCTCCACTAGCGGGAAGCTCTCCTACGAGCAGTACTTC
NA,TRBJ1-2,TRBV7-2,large,CASSHDRPGPTF,TGTGCCAGCAGCCACGACCGTCCCGGACCTACCTTC
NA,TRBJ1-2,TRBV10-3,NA,CAISVRAGLPYGYTF,TGTGCCATCAGTGTTAGGGCAGGCCTACCCTATGGCTACACCTTC
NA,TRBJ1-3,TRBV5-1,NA,CASSLEGPTGLGNTIYF,TGCGCCAGCAGCTTGGAGGGTCCAACAGGGCTTGGAAACACCATATATTTT
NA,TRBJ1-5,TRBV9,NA,CASSVGGRDQPQHF,TGTGCCAGCAGCGTAGGGGGAAGGGATCAGCCCCAGCATTTT
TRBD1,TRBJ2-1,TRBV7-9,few,CASSDIVGGQSLGEQFF,TGTGCCAGCAGCGACATTGTTGGGGGACAGTCTTTAGGTGAGCAGTTCTTC
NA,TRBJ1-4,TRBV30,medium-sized,CAWGSATNEKLFF,TGTGCCTGGGGGAGTGCAACTAATGAAAAACTGTTTTTT
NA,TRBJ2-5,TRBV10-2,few,CASSQTGRQETQYF,TGCGCCAGCTCCCAGACAGGGAGGCAAGAGACCCAGTACTTC
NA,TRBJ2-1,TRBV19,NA,CASTGLRGGGSYNEQFF,TGTGCCAGTACAGGTCTTCGAGGGGGGGGCTCCTACAATGAGCAGTTCTTC
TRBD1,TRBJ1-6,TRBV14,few,CASSQDGRGQNSPLHF,TGTGCCAGCAGCCAAGATGGCAGGGGGCAAAATTCACCCCTCCACTTT
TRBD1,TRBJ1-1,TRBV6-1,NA,CASRIWDREAFF,TGTGCCAGCAGAATATGGGACAGGGAAGCTTTCTTT
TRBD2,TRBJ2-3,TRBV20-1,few,CSAPHPTSGRRDTQYF,TGCAGTGCTCCCCACCCGACTAGCGGGAGACGAGATACGCAGTATTTT
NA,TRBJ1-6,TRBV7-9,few,CASSPLGDSPLHF,TGTGCCAGCAGCCCCCTGGGAGATTCACCCCTCCACTTT
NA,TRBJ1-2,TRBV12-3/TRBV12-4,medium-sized,CASSQGHVYTF,TGTGCCAGCAGTCAGGGACACGTCTACACCTTC
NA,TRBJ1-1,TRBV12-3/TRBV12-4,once,CASSYNPGTTEAFF,TGTGCCAGCAGTTACAACCCAGGGACCACTGAAGCTTTCTTT
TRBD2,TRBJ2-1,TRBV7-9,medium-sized,CASSLTYGTSNEQFF,TGTGCCAGCAGCCTGACTTACGGGACTAGCAATGAGCAGTTCTTC
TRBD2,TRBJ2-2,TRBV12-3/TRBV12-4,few,CASSLLAGVLVGELFF,TGTGCCAGCAGCTTACTAGCGGGAGTCCTAGTCGGGGAGCTGTTTTTT
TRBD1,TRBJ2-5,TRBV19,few,CASTPGTGLRETQYF,TGTGCCAGTACCCCTGGGACAGGGCTACGGGAGACCCAGTACTTC
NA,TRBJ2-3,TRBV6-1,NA,CASSEVGAGSDTQYF,TGTGCCAGCAGTGAAGTGGGGGCAGGTTCAGATACGCAGTATTTT
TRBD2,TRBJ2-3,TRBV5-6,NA,CASSPTGTSGGASGVTQYF,TGTGCCAGCAGCCCTACCGGGACTAGCGGGGGGGCCTCTGGAGTTACGCAGTATTTT
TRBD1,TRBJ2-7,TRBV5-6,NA,CANSLWTGGTYEQYF,TGCGCCAACAGCTTGTGGACAGGGGGCACCTACGAGCAGTACTTC
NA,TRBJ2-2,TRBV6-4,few,CASSEGNTGELFF,TGTGCCAGCAGTGAGGGGAACACCGGGGAGCTGTTTTTT
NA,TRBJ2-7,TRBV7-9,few,CASSLGSPLVQYF,TGTGCCAGCAGCTTAGGCAGCCCGCTGGTGCAGTACTTC